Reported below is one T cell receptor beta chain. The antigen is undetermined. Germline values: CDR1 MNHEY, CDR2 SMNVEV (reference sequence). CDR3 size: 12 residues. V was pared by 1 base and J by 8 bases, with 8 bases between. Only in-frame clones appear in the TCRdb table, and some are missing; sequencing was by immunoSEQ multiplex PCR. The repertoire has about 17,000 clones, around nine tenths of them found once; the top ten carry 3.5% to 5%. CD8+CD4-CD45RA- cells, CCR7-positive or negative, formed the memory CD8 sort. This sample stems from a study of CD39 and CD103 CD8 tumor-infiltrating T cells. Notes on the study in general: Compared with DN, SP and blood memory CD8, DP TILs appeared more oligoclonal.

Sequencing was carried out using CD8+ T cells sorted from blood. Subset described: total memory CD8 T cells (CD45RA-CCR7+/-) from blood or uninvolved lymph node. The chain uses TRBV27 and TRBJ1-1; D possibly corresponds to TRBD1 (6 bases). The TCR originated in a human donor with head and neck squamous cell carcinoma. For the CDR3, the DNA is TGTGCCAGCAGTTTATGGGGGGGCGAAGCTTTCTTT. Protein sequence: CASSLWGGEAFF.